One T cell receptor (beta chain) is described in this entry. What this receptor recognizes is not known. One base away there is no much larger clone; base qualities are not given. These reads were obtained on an Illumina NovaSeq 6000. Using 5'RACE with constant-segment primers, TCRalpha and TCRbeta cDNA libraries were constructed, with sample barcodes and unique molecular identifiers added in the process. Trizol reagent was used to extract RNA from every sample. Library amplification was performed in two PCR steps, and a second sample barcode and Illumina TruSeq adapters were introduced in the second step. Sequencing of libraries was performed on an Illumina NovaSeq with 2 x 150 bp paired-end reads. From the authors' description of their analysis: With migec v1.2.7, reads were demultiplexed and then collapsed into UMI-guided consensus sequences. With mixcr v2.1.11, UMI consensuses were aligned to TRA and TRB V and J templates and assembled into clonotypes. Expanded or contracted clonotypes were those called significant by both edgeR and NoisET, with noise models trained on biological replicates. For edgeR calls, a false discovery rate-adjusted p below 0.01 and a log2 fold-change threshold of 1 were applied. As an exploratory analysis of dynamics, PCA with hierarchical clustering was applied to max-normalized trajectories of the 1000 most abundant clonotypes. Each responding clone was given a CD4 or CD8 phenotype based on the CD4+ and CD8+ repertoires, which had been sequenced separately. TCRdb ran its own pipeline on the public reads, namely fastp trimming at Q25 and MiXCR clone calling, and kept in-frame beta chains. Rows matching on CDR3 protein sequence are summarized as one entry with the most common DNA and genes. The authors' filters were not applied to this entry. This sample comprises 140,000 to 150,000 distinct CDR3 sequences, over 15% of them detected only once. The biggest ten clones account for 2% to 2.5% of the sample.

This sample is drawn from a study of T-cell memory formation after mild COVID-19 (dated by TCRdb to the early 2020s). With respect to the entire study: TCR sequence clusters from the two donors were found to be largely donor specific. Longitudinal TCRalpha and TCRbeta repertoire sequencing tracked T-cell clones expanding and contracting after mild COVID-19 in two donors. The cohort was made up of two young adult volunteers, one female and one male, who were previously healthy. Findings and caveats that apply to the study as a whole: Contracting CD4+ clones were located mainly in the CM and EM memory subsets, whereas CD8+ clones were found to be enriched in EMRA. Some responding clones were detected in pre-infection memory, suggesting pre-existing cross-reactive memory T cells joined the SARS-CoV-2 response. Whether the second-wave clones peaking on day 37 were SARS-CoV-2 specific was not confirmed. The study included only a couple of mild cases, and larger cohorts that include severe cases with pre-infection samples were judged to be necessary. Balanced CD4/CD8 phenotypes were observed for clones contracting from day 15 to 85, whereas a bias towards CD4+ was observed for a second wave of clones expanding from day 15 to 37.

For CDR1 and CDR2, the germline V gene (reference sequence) lists GTSNPN and SVGIG. Including cysteine and phenylalanine, the CDR3 has 11 amino acids. Left in the record is the CDR3 DNA by itself, 33 bases read in frame from the first base. V has 5 bases trimmed and J has 2 bases trimmed; junction bases matching no gene number 0. Ficoll-Paque density gradient centrifugation was the method used to isolate PBMCs. Material: PBMCs or a T cell subset sorted from them (not recorded which). The chain is made from TRBV30 and TRBJ2-7; 7 middle bases align to TRBD1. The TCR comes from an adult woman who had mild COVID-19 (a few samples of this study predate the infection). The sample titles of this study are shuffled in the database, so cell type and time point are left out; the donor was told from shared clones. The DNA is as follows: TGTGCCTGGGGGACAGCCTACGAGCAGTACTTC. The resulting protein is CAWGTAYEQYF. With the portions outside the CDR3 filled from the reference TRBV30 and TRBJ2-7 genes, the complete variable region becomes SQTIHQWPATLVQPVGSPLSLECTVEGTSNPNLYWYRQAAGRGLQLLFYSVGIGQISSEVPQNLSASRPQDRQFILSSKKLLLSDSGFYLCAWGTAYEQYFGPGTRLTVT.